The next 14 T cell receptor beta chains were all read from a single sample in a study of T cells in Graves' hyperthyroidism and ophthalmopathy. Amplification targeted TCR beta CDR3 regions from RNA transcripts. Carried out on the TCR CDR3, a first-round RT-PCR used the HTBI primer set. TCRdb independently ran MiXCR on the multiplex PCR reads; one entry per CDR3 protein. The sample contains a few hundred thousand distinct CDR3 sequences, more than 15% of which appear only once. Material: blood. Every receptor here comes from a woman aged 40 to 50 with Graves' ophthalmopathy.

The chain uses TRBV5-1 and TRBJ2-7; possibly TRBD2 for D (5 bases). The germline V and J ends were trimmed by 4 bases and 6 bases, with 5 bases remaining between them. The V gene's germline CDR1 is SGHRS and CDR2 YFSETQ. The CDR3 is 10 residues long. CDR3 residues: CASSRGEQYF. DNA of the CDR3: TGCGCCAGCAGCCGGGGCGAGCAGTACTTC. The whole variable domain, filled in from reference TRBV5-1 and TRBJ2-7, reads KAGVTQTPRYLIKTRGQQVTLSCSPISGHRSVSWYQQTPGQGLQFLFEYFSETQRNKGNFPGRFSGRQFSNSRSEMNVSTLELGDSALYLCASSRGEQYFGPGTRLTVT.

This clonotype was recorded only once. The V gene is TRBV7-9, the J gene TRBJ2-1, with 7 positions matching TRBD1. There are 15 residues in the CDR3. Germline CDR1 SEHNR, CDR2 FQNEAQ (reference sequence). The ends lost 6 bases at V and 4 bases at J; junction bases unmatched: 9. The CDR3 bases are TGTGCCAGCAGGTCATTTCAGGGGGAATACAATGAGCAGTTCTTC. Its protein is CASRSFQGEYNEQFF.

This clonotype has ten or more counts. The chain has TRBV2 and TRBJ2-2; D uncertain. This CDR3 has 11 amino acids. The V gene lost 6 bases and the J gene lost 9 bases, with 8 bases spanning the gap. CDR1 SNHLY and CDR2 FYNNEI come from the germline V gene. The CDR3 bases are TGTGCCAGCAGAGAGGCGCGGGAGCTGTTTTTT. Translation: CASREARELFF. Combining the CDR3 with reference TRBV2 and TRBJ2-2 gives the whole variable domain EPEVTQTPSHQVTQMGQEVILRCVPISNHLYFYWYRQILGQKVEFLVSFYNNEISEKSEIFDDQFSVERPDGSNFTLKIRSTKLEDSAMYFCASREARELFFGEGSRLTVL.

This clonotype was detected many times. This chain connects TRBV5-1 to TRBJ1-2; 7 bases map to TRBD1. Trimming at V came to 4 bases and at J to 3 bases, leaving 15 bases not matched to a gene. There are 17 residues in the CDR3. CDR1 is SGHRS, CDR2 YFSETQ, per germline. In nucleotides, the CDR3 is TGCGCCAGCAGCCCCCCGTCTGCGAACAGGGGATACTATGGCTACACCTTC. Amino acid sequence: CASSPPSANRGYYGYTF.

This clonotype was picked up many times. This chain joins TRBV6-1 and TRBJ2-3, with TRBD2 matching over 9 bases. Trimming cost V 7 bases and J 0 bases; bases outside gene matches: 5. The CDR3 covers 15 residues. Germline-derived CDR1 and CDR2 are MNHNS and SASEGT. CDR3 DNA sequence: TGTGCCAGCATTAAAGCGGGAGGAAGCACAGATACGCAGTATTTT. Translated: CASIKAGGSTDTQYF.

This clonotype was observed a handful of times. This chain joins TRBV12-3 or TRBV12-4 and TRBJ2-2; D may match TRBD1 or TRBD2 (5 bases each). CDR3 length: 20 residues. Trimming removed 3 bases at V and 1 base at J, with 24 bases between. The CDR3 DNA is TGTGCCAGCAGTTTTGAGAGGGGTTCGGAGTCTTCTCTGAACACCGGGGAGCTGTTTTTT. It codes for CASSFERGSESSLNTGELFF.

This clonotype was seen at least ten times. The rearrangement joins TRBV20-1 to TRBJ2-1; 8 nucleotides line up with TRBD2. CDR1 is DFQATT and CDR2 is SNEGSKA in the germline V gene (reference sequence). The CDR3 is made up of 16 amino acids. The junction had 8 bases not matched to a gene; V was cut back by 0 bases and J by 4 bases. The CDR3 bases are TGCAGTGCTAGAGATTGGGATAGCGGGGTGTACAATGAGCAGTTCTTC. It encodes CSARDWDSGVYNEQFF.

In this sample, this clonotype turned up many times. This chain links TRBV28 with TRBJ2-7; D gene unclear. The V and J ends lost 3 bases and 4 bases respectively, with 4 bases between them. The CDR3 length is 11 residues. The germline gives CDR1 MDHEN, CDR2 SYDVKM. CDR3 region: CASSFLYEQYF. In DNA, the CDR3 is TGTGCCAGCAGTTTCCTTTACGAGCAGTACTTC.

V is TRBV29-1 and J is TRBJ2-2, with D possibly matching TRBD1 (6 bases). Trimming left V 2 bases short and J 1 base short, with 8 bases between. The CDR3 loop spans 14 amino acids. Germline V gene data show CDR1 as SQVTM and CDR2 as ANQGSEA. The CDR3 DNA sequence: TGCAGCGTTGAAAAACAGGGGAACACCGGGGAGCTGTTTTTT. This translates into CSVEKQGNTGELFF.

This clonotype was detected ten times or more. Here the CDR3 reads CASSQDTGGAASPLHF. In DNA, the CDR3 is TGTGCCAGCAGTCAAGATACAGGGGGCGCCGCTTCACCCCTCCACTTT. The V and J genes are TRBV6-2 or TRBV6-3 and TRBJ1-6, with TRBD1 identical over 9 bases. V gave up 5 bases and J gave up 9 bases; unmatched junction bases: 11. The CDR3 has 16 amino acids. Germline CDR1 is MNHEY and CDR2 is SVGEGT.

The gene calls are TRBV29-1 and TRBJ2-3; perhaps TRBD2 as D (5 bases). The germline V gene has CDR1 SQVTM and CDR2 ANQGSEA. Trimming stripped 7 bases from V and 5 bases from J, with 13 bases between. CDR3 length: 12 amino acids. CDR3 sequence (DNA): TGCAGCGGGGAGACCACACGAGATACGCAGTATTTT. Translated, it gives CSGETTRDTQYF.

On this clonotype itself: With a much larger clone just one base away, this may be a read error. The CDR3: CASSYSGGETDTQYF. The DNA for the CDR3 is TGTGCCAGCAGCTACAGCGGGGGGGAGACAGATACGCAGTATTTT. J is TRBJ2-3 and V is TRBV6-2 or TRBV6-3, with 10 bases identical to TRBD2. The CDR3 is 15 residues long. V was pared by 6 bases and J by 3 bases, with 6 bases of the junction left unmatched. CDR1 is MNHEY, CDR2 SVGEGT, per germline.

This clonotype was picked up many times. The rearrangement uses TRBV7-9 and TRBJ1-1; 7 nucleotides line up with TRBD1. Germline values: CDR1 SEHNR, CDR2 FQNEAQ (reference sequence). J gave up 5 bases and V 5 bases, and 5 bases lay outside the gene matches. The CDR3 consists of 13 residues. CDR3 coding DNA: TGTGCCAGCAGCGATTACAGGGGAACTGAAGCTTTCTTT. It translates to CASSDYRGTEAFF.

The chain employs TRBV29-1 and TRBJ2-3; TRBD2 aligns across 7 bases. The CDR3 totals 13 residues. Germline trimming cut 6 bases from V and 6 bases from J; bases unmatched to any gene: 9. CDR1 and CDR2 (germline): SQVTM, ANQGSEA. The CDR3 reads CSVPGWTSDTQYF. As DNA, the CDR3 is TGCAGCGTCCCCGGCTGGACTAGTGATACGCAGTATTTT.